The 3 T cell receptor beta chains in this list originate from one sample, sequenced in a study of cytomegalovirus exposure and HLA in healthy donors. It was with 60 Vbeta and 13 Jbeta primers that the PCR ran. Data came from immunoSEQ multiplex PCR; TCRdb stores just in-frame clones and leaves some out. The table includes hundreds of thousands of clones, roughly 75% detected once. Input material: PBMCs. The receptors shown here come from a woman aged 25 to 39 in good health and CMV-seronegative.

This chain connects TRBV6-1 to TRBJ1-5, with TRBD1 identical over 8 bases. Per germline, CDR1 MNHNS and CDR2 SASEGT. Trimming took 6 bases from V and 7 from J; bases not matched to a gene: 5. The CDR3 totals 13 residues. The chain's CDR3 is CASSSDRGQPQHF. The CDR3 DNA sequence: TGTGCCAGCAGCTCCGACAGGGGACAGCCCCAGCATTTT.

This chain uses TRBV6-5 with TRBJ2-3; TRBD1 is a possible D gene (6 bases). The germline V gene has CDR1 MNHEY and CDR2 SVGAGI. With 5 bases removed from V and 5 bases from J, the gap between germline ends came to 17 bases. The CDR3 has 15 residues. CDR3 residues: CASSPTWGRIDTQYF. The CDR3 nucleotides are TGTGCCAGCAGTCCGACATGGGGGCGCATAGATACGCAGTATTTT.

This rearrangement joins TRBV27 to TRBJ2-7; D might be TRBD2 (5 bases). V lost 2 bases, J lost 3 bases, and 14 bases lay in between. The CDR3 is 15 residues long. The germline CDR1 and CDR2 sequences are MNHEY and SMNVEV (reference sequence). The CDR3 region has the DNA TGTGCCAGCAGTTTAAAACACGGGGTAGACTACGAGCAGTACTTC. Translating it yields CASSLKHGVDYEQYF.